This entry concerns a single TCR beta chain. The target antigen is unknown. This sample was taken from a study of Ad26.COV2.S vaccination and SARS-CoV-2 variants. The wider study: Once or twice, 56 days apart, Ad26.COV2.S was delivered intramuscularly. Study-wide results and limits: Analyses of TCR breadth and depth may have underestimated total T cell responses.

Trimming took off 0 bases at V and 4 bases at J, with 12 bases between the two ends. The CDR3 spans 15 residues. Per the germline V gene, CDR1 is LGHDT and CDR2 is YNNKEL (reference sequence). Sequencing was performed with immunoSEQ multiplex PCR; in TCRdb, only in-frame clones are kept and a portion is missing. The profile shows under 500,000 clones, approximately 92% of them singletons. The treatment here: some 20 received Ad26.COV2.S at low or high dose, single or two shots; roughly five received placebo; per-sample allocation not given. Day 63 after the first injection of vaccine or placebo was the sampling time. A Boston donor was an adult aged 18-55 years.

This sequence originates from a person between 18 and 59 years old who received the Ad26.COV2.S COVID-19 vaccine or a placebo. This specimen was peripheral blood, taken in a trial of Ad26.COV2.S vaccine versus placebo. The rearrangement uses TRBV3-1 (or the pseudogene TRBV3-2) and TRBJ1-1; D possibly corresponds to TRBD1 (6 bases). CDR3 nucleotide sequence: TGTGCCAGCAGCCAAGATAACGGGGGCTTCACTGAAGCTTTCTTT. Translation: CASSQDNGGFTEAFF.